A selection of T cell receptor beta chains follows, all from one sample in a study of blood T cell repertoires in COVID-19. Produced via immunoSEQ multiplex PCR; TCRdb's table is partial and in-frame only. This sample has 210,000 or so clones, with 86% found just once. The sequenced sample consisted of peripheral blood. Receptor source: a man aged 50 to 60 with acute or convalescent COVID-19. Each CDR3 is given with its conserved first and last residue. D genes are given only for firm matches. Rows give clone size only sometimes, using once, few, many, or a class for an expanded clone.

cdr3_nt: TGTGCCAGCAGCTTAGCGCCGAGACTCTCCGTCAATGAGCAGTTCTTC; cdr3_aa: CASSLAPRLSVNEQFF; d_call: .; j_call: TRBJ2-1; clone_size: .; v_call: TRBV7-2
cdr3_nt: TGCGCCAGCAGCCCGGGACAAAGAGGAAACACCATATATTTT; cdr3_aa: CASSPGQRGNTIYF; d_call: .; j_call: TRBJ1-3; clone_size: few; v_call: TRBV5-1
cdr3_nt: TGTGCCAGCAGCTTGGGATCTAGCTCCTACAATGAGCAGTTCTTC; cdr3_aa: CASSLGSSSYNEQFF; d_call: .; j_call: TRBJ2-1; clone_size: once; v_call: TRBV5-8
cdr3_nt: TGTGCCAGCAGTCCGGGACAGAACTATGGCTACACCTTC; cdr3_aa: CASSPGQNYGYTF; d_call: TRBD1; j_call: TRBJ1-2; clone_size: .; v_call: TRBV27
cdr3_nt: TGTGCCAGCTCCCGCCTCAGTGGGCGATTAGCTAACTATGGCTACACCTTC; cdr3_aa: CASSRLSGRLANYGYTF; d_call: .; j_call: TRBJ1-2; clone_size: once; v_call: TRBV9
cdr3_nt: TGTGCCAGCAGCAGACCACCTGGACAAGCTATTGAAGCTTTCTTT; cdr3_aa: CASSRPPGQAIEAFF; d_call: .; j_call: TRBJ1-1; clone_size: .; v_call: TRBV7-2
cdr3_nt: TGTGCCAGTAGGGGAATCGGGACAGGGGACTACGAGCAGTACTTC; cdr3_aa: CASRGIGTGDYEQYF; d_call: TRBD1; j_call: TRBJ2-7; clone_size: .; v_call: TRBV19
cdr3_nt: TGTGCCAGCAGCTCATACCTCGGGACAGGGTGGGTCTATGGCTACACCTTC; cdr3_aa: CASSSYLGTGWVYGYTF; d_call: TRBD1; j_call: TRBJ1-2; clone_size: once; v_call: TRBV7-9
cdr3_nt: TGTGCCAGCTCACCGACAGGGAACTATGGCTACACCTTC; cdr3_aa: CASSPTGNYGYTF; d_call: TRBD1; j_call: TRBJ1-2; clone_size: .; v_call: TRBV18
cdr3_nt: TGTGCCAGCAGTGAGACAGGGGGCGGCAATCAGCCCCAGCATTTT; cdr3_aa: CASSETGGGNQPQHF; d_call: TRBD1; j_call: TRBJ1-5; clone_size: .; v_call: TRBV25-1
cdr3_nt: TGTGCCAGCGGGGCTGGACAGGGTAACTATGGCTACACCTTC; cdr3_aa: CASGAGQGNYGYTF; d_call: TRBD1; j_call: TRBJ1-2; clone_size: .; v_call: TRBV5-4
cdr3_nt: TGCGCCAGCAGCCAAGATGGAGGGGTAGAGGTGTCGGACACTGAAGCTTTCTTT; cdr3_aa: CASSQDGGVEVSDTEAFF; d_call: .; j_call: TRBJ1-1; clone_size: .; v_call: TRBV4-1
cdr3_nt: TGTGCCAGCACCCAGAACGCAGGCAACACTGAAGCTTTCTTT; cdr3_aa: CASTQNAGNTEAFF; d_call: .; j_call: TRBJ1-1; clone_size: once; v_call: TRBV6-5
cdr3_nt: TGTGCCAGTAGTACGCCTCCGGGACAGGGCATCTCAGAGACCCAGTACTTC; cdr3_aa: CASSTPPGQGISETQYF; d_call: TRBD1; j_call: TRBJ2-5; clone_size: .; v_call: TRBV19
cdr3_nt: TGTGCCAGCAGACAGGTTAATAGCAATCAGCCCCAGCATTTT; cdr3_aa: CASRQVNSNQPQHF; d_call: .; j_call: TRBJ1-5; clone_size: .; v_call: TRBV6-5
cdr3_nt: TGTGCCATCAGTGGAGACCGGGACAGGGGGAATGAAAAACTGTTTTTT; cdr3_aa: CAISGDRDRGNEKLFF; d_call: TRBD1; j_call: TRBJ1-4; clone_size: once; v_call: TRBV10-3
cdr3_nt: TGTGCCAGCAGCTTAGTTGGGGAGGCAGAGACCCAGTACTTC; cdr3_aa: CASSLVGEAETQYF; d_call: .; j_call: TRBJ2-5; clone_size: .; v_call: TRBV11-2
cdr3_nt: TGTGCCAGCAGTCGACTAGCGGGGGGGAACACCGGGGAGCTGTTTTTT; cdr3_aa: CASSRLAGGNTGELFF; d_call: TRBD2; j_call: TRBJ2-2; clone_size: .; v_call: TRBV13
cdr3_nt: TGCGCCAGCAGTGGCCGCGGGACAGCGAACACTGAAGCTTTCTTT; cdr3_aa: CASSGRGTANTEAFF; d_call: TRBD1; j_call: TRBJ1-1; clone_size: .; v_call: TRBV10-1
cdr3_nt: TGTGCCATCAGCCCAGACAGGGTCACTGAAGCTTTCTTT; cdr3_aa: CAISPDRVTEAFF; d_call: TRBD1; j_call: TRBJ1-1; clone_size: .; v_call: TRBV10-3
cdr3_nt: TGTGCCAGCAATCGATATAGCTCCTACAATGAGCAGTTCTTC; cdr3_aa: CASNRYSSYNEQFF; d_call: .; j_call: TRBJ2-1; clone_size: .; v_call: TRBV6-5
cdr3_nt: TGTGCCAGCAGCCAGTCGAAAGGGAGTGGCACTGAAGCTTTCTTT; cdr3_aa: CASSQSKGSGTEAFF; d_call: .; j_call: TRBJ1-1; clone_size: once; v_call: TRBV3-1/TRBV3-2
cdr3_nt: TGTGCCAGCAGCTTGGGGCGACAGTCGATCCGCGAGCCCCAGCATTTT; cdr3_aa: CASSLGRQSIREPQHF; d_call: .; j_call: TRBJ1-5; clone_size: .; v_call: TRBV5-8
cdr3_nt: TGTGCCAGCAGCGTAGCGGGACAGGGGGCCTACGAGCAGTACTTC; cdr3_aa: CASSVAGQGAYEQYF; d_call: TRBD1; j_call: TRBJ2-7; clone_size: .; v_call: TRBV9
cdr3_nt: TGTGCCAGAGAGAGACCAGGGGGAAATTCACCCCTCCACTTT; cdr3_aa: CARERPGGNSPLHF; d_call: TRBD1; j_call: TRBJ1-6; clone_size: .; v_call: TRBV19
cdr3_nt: TGTGCCAGCAGACGTGACAGGGGCAACAATCAGCCCCAGCATTTT; cdr3_aa: CASRRDRGNNQPQHF; d_call: TRBD1; j_call: TRBJ1-5; clone_size: .; v_call: TRBV6-5
cdr3_nt: TGCAGCGTTACGCGGTCAGGGGTAGGCACTGAAGCTTTCTTT; cdr3_aa: CSVTRSGVGTEAFF; d_call: .; j_call: TRBJ1-1; clone_size: once; v_call: TRBV29-1
cdr3_nt: TGTGCCAGTAGTCGGAGGAACAAGAACACTGAAGCTTTCTTT; cdr3_aa: CASSRRNKNTEAFF; d_call: .; j_call: TRBJ1-1; clone_size: .; v_call: TRBV19